This T cell receptor beta chain was captured in a study of blood T cell repertoires in COVID-19. Study context: PBMCs, B-cell-depleted T cells, or T cells provided the cDNA or gDNA that made up the material.

The V segment lost 1 base and the J segment 1 base; nucleotides outside the gene matches: 4. CDR1 GTSNPN and CDR2 SVGIG come from the germline V gene (reference sequence). The CDR3 contains 16 residues. Enrollees, about 18 to 95 years old, lived in approximately 24 US areas. Recovered status in Cohort 3 required two negative PCRs, clearance, or symptom resolution. Assay used: immunoSEQ multiplex PCR; TCRdb lists only in-frame clones, some missing. The sample shows over 200,000 clones, 80% to 90% of them seen only once. The receptor comes from a man aged 35 to 55 who had recovered from COVID-19. The chain employs TRBV30 and TRBJ2-4; 10 bases align to TRBD1. The sample consisted of PBMCs or T cells enriched from blood (not recorded which). CDR3 in amino acids: CAWSAGTGVAKNIQYF. CDR3 in DNA: TGTGCCTGGAGTGCCGGGACAGGGGTCGCCAAAAACATTCAGTACTTC.